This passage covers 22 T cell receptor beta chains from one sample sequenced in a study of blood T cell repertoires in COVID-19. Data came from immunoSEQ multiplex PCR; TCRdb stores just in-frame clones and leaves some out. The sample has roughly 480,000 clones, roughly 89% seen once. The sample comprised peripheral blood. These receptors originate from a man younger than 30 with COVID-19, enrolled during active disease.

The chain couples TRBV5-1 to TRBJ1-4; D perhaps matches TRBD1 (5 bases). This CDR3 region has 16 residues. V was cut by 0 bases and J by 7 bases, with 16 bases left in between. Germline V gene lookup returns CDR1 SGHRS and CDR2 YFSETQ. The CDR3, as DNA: TGCGCCAGCAGCTTGGCCTTAAGGGGCGGTGGTGAAAAACTGTTTTTT. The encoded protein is CASSLALRGGGEKLFF.

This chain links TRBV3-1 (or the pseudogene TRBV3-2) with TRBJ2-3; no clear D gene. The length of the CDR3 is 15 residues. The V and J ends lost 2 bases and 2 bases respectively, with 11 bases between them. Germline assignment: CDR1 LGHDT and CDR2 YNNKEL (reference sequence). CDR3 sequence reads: CASSQSADITDTQYF. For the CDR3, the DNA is TGTGCCAGCAGCCAATCCGCGGATATCACAGATACGCAGTATTTT.

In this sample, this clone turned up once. CDR3 amino acids: CASSLDPVVQYF. The CDR3, as DNA: TGTGCCAGCAGCTTAGACCCAGTTGTGCAGTACTTC. V gene TRBV13 combines with J gene TRBJ2-7; D gene ambiguous. Trimming took off 1 base at V and 9 bases at J, with 10 bases between the two ends. Germline-derived CDR1 and CDR2 are PRHDT and FYEKMQ (reference sequence). The CDR3 has 12 residues.

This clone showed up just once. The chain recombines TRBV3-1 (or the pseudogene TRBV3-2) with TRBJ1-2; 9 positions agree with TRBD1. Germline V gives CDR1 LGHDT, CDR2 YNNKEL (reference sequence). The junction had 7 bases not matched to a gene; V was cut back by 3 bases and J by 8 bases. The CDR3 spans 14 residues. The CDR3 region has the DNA TGTGCCAGCAGCCATGAGGGACAGGGTATCGGCTACACCTTC. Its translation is CASSHEGQGIGYTF.

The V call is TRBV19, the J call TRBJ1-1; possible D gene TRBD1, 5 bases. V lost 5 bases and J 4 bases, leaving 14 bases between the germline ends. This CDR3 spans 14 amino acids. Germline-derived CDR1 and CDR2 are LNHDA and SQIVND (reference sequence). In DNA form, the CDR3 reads TGTGCCAGTAGTTTCGGGGGAGGTGGCACTGAAGCTTTCTTT. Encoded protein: CASSFGGGGTEAFF. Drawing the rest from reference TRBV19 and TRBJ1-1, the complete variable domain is DGGITQSPKYLFRKEGQNVTLSCEQNLNHDAMYWYRQDPGQGLRLIYYSQIVNDFQKGDIAEGYSVSREKKESFPLTVTSAQKNPTAFYLCASSFGGGGTEAFFGQGTRLTVV.

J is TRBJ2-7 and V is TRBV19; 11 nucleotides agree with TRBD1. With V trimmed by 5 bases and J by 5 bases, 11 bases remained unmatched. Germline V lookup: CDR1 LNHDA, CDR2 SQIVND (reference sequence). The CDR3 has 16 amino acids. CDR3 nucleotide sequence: TGTGCCAGTAGTCAACCAGGGACAGGGGGGACCCACGAGCAGTACTTC. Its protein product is CASSQPGTGGTHEQYF. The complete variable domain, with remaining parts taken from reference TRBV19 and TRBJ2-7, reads DGGITQSPKYLFRKEGQNVTLSCEQNLNHDAMYWYRQDPGQGLRLIYYSQIVNDFQKGDIAEGYSVSREKKESFPLTVTSAQKNPTAFYLCASSQPGTGGTHEQYFGPGTRLTVT.

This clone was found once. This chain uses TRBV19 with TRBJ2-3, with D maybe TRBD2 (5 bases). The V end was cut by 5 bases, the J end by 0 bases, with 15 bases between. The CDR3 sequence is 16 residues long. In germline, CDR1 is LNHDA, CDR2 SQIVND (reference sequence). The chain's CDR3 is CASSPRRGSSTDTQYF. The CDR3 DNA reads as TGTGCCAGTAGTCCCCGGCGAGGGTCGAGCACAGATACGCAGTATTTT.

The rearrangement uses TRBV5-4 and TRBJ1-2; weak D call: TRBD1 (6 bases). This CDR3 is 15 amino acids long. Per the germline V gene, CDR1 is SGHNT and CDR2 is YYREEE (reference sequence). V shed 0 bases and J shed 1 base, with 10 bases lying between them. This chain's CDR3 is CASSLEPGDNYGYTF. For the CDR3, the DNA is TGTGCCAGCAGCTTGGAGCCAGGGGATAACTATGGCTACACCTTC.

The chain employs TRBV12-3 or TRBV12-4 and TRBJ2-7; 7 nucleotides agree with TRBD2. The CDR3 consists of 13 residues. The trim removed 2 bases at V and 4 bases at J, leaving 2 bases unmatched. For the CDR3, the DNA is TGTGCCAGCAGTTTATTGGGGGGGTACGAGCAGTACTTC. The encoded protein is CASSLLGGYEQYF.

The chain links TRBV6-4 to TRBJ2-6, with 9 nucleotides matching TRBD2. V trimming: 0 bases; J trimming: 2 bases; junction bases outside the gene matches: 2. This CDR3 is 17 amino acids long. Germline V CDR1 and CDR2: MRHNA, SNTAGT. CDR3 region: CASSDSAGGPGANVLTF. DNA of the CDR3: TGTGCCAGCAGTGACTCGGCGGGGGGGCCTGGGGCCAACGTCCTGACTTTC.

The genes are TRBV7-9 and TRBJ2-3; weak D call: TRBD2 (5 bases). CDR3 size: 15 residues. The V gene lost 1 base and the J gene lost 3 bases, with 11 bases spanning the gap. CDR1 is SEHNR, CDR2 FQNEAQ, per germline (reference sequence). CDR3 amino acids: CASSLVQTGTDTQYF. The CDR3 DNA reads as TGTGCCAGCAGCTTAGTTCAGACGGGGACAGATACGCAGTATTTT.

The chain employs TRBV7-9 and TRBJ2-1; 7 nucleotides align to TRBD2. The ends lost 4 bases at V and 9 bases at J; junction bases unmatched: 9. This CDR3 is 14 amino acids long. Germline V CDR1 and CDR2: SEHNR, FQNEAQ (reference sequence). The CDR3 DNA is TGTGCCAGCAGCTCTAGCGGTAGAAAGGGTGAGCAGTTCTTC. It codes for CASSSSGRKGEQFF. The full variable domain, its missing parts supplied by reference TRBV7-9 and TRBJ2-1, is DTGVSQNPRHKITKRGQNVTFRCDPISEHNRLYWYRQTLGQGPEFLTYFQNEAQLEKSRLLSDRFSAERPKGSFSTLEIQRTEQGDSAMYLCASSSSGRKGEQFFGPGTRLTVL.

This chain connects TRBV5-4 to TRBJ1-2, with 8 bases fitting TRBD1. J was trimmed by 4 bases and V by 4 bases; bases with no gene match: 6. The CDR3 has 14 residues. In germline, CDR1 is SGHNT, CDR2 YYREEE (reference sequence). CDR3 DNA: TGTGCCAGCAGCGTGGACAGGGAGGGCTATGGCTACACCTTC. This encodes CASSVDREGYGYTF.

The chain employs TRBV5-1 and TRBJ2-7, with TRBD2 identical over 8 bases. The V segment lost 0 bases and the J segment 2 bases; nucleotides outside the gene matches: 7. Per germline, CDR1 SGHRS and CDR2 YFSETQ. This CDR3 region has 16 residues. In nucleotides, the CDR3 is TGCGCCAGCAGCTTGGTAGGGGTAGCGGGAACCTACGAGCAGTACTTC. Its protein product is CASSLVGVAGTYEQYF.

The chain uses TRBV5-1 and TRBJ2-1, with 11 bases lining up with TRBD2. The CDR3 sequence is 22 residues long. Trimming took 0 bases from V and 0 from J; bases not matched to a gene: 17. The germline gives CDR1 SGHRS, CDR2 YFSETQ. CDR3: CASSLAPRTGSGRARSYNEQFF. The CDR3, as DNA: TGCGCCAGCAGCTTGGCCCCTCGGACCGGTAGCGGGAGGGCCCGCTCCTACAATGAGCAGTTCTTC.

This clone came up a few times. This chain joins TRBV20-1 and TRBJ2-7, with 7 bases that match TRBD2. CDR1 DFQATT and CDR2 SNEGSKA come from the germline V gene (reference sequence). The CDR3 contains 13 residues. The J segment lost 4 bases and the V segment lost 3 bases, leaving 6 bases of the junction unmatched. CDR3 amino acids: CSASSGLAYEQYF. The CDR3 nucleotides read TGCAGTGCTAGTAGCGGGCTAGCATACGAGCAGTACTTC.

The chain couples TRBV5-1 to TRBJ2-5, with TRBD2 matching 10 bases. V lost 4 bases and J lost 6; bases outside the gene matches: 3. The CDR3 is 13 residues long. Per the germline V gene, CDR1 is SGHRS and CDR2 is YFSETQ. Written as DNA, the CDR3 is TGCGCCAGCAGCCAGACTAGCGGGCAGACCCAGTACTTC. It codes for CASSQTSGQTQYF.

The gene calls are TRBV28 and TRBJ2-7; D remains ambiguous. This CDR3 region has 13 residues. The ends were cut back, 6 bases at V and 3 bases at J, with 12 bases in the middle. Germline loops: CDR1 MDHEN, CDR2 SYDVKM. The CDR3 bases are TGTGCCAGCAGCCTATCCTCCCTCTACGAGCAGTACTTC. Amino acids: CASSLSSLYEQYF.

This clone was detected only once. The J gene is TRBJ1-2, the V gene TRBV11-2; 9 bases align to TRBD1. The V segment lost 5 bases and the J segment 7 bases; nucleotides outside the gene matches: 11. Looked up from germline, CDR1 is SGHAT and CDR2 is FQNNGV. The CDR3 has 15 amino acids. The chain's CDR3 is CASSVSRDRAFGYTF. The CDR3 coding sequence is TGTGCCAGCAGCGTCTCCAGGGACAGGGCTTTTGGCTACACCTTC.

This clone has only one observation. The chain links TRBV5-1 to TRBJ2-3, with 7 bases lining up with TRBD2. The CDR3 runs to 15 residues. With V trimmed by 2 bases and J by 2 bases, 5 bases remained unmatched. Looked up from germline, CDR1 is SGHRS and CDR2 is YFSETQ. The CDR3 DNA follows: TGCGCCAGCAGCTTCGGGACTACCCACACAGATACGCAGTATTTT. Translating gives CASSFGTTHTDTQYF.

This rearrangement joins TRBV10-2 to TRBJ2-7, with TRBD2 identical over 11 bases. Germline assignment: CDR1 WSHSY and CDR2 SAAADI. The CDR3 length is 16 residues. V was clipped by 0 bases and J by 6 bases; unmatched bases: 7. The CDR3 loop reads CASSESRGLAGGEQYF. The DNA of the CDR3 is TGCGCCAGCAGTGAGTCGAGAGGGCTAGCGGGGGGCGAGCAGTACTTC.

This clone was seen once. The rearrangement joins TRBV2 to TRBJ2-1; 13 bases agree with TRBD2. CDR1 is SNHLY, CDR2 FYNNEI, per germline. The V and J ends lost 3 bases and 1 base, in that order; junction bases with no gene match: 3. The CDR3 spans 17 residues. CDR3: CASSDGGLAGSYNEQFF. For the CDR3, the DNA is TGTGCCAGCAGTGACGGGGGACTAGCGGGATCCTACAATGAGCAGTTCTTC.